The sequence of this T cell receptor (beta chain) was determined in a study of tissue T cells after allogeneic stem cell transplantation. The CDR3 is 12 residues long. The ends were cut back, 5 bases at V and 6 bases at J, with 8 bases in the middle. Sequenced by immunoSEQ multiplex PCR; TCRdb stores in-frame clones only, minus some. The sample contains around 40,000 clones, roughly 92% of which appear only once. This specimen was blood, taken before transplantation. This clonotype originated in a woman between 40 and 69 years old who later had graft-versus-host disease after an allogeneic stem cell transplant. The chain combines TRBV12-3 or TRBV12-4 with TRBJ2-4, with D uncertain. The CDR3 DNA sequence: TGTGCCAGCAGTGCAGGAGTAAACATTCAGTACTTC. The encoded protein is CASSAGVNIQYF.